This TCR beta chain was sequenced in a study of Graves' ophthalmopathy and Graves' hyperthyroidism. Across the study: At initial diagnosis, peripheral blood was obtained, and this preceded any treatment. Study-wide points: Most thyroid clonotypes with frequency above 0.001 were detected in blood too. The model forecast ophthalmopathy progression, reaching about 70% sensitivity and approximately 72% specificity.

Worth noting for this clonotype: The antigen is not known.

The CDR3 has 17 amino acids. Germline loops: CDR1 SEHNR, CDR2 FQNEAQ (reference sequence). RNA transcripts were the source from which TCR beta CDR3 regions were amplified. Scientists carried out first-round RT-PCR using HTBI primers and then a second-round multiplex PCR. One entry per CDR3 protein results from TCRdb running MiXCR on the multiplex PCR reads. The data contain hundreds of thousands of distinct CDR3 sequences, about two fifths of them singletons. The sample was peripheral blood. This TCR was recovered from an adult man with Graves' ophthalmopathy. The chain uses TRBV7-9 and TRBJ2-7; TRBD1 matches 9 bases. Near its end, the DNA agrees better with TRBJ2-1, so the J call may be wrong. The CDR3 protein is CASSLRTPGQGNNEQFF. CDR3 sequence (DNA): TGTGCCAGCAGCTTACGGACTCCGGGACAGGGTAACAATGAGCAGTTCTTC.